The clone carrying this T cell receptor beta chain occurred many times. Its antigen is currently unknown. Genomic DNA provided the template from which TCR beta VDJ and CDR3 profiles were obtained. One entry per CDR3 protein results from TCRdb running MiXCR on the reads. The sample contains under 200,000 distinct CDR3 sequences, just under 65% of which appear only once. CDR3 length: 16 amino acids. V was clipped by 4 bases and J by 7 bases; unmatched bases: 8. Per germline, CDR1 SGHRS and CDR2 YFSETQ. These data originate in a study of CD8+CD57+ T cells in acquired aplastic anemia. Turning to the study itself: DNA recovered from sorted CD4+ and CD8+ cells had a mean of approximately 3 ug. Roughly 10.8 million reads were obtained on average for healthy donor CD4+ cells. Study results and limitations: Overlapping CD8+ CDR3 repertoires of patients and controls contained approximately 28 shared sequences. Controls and patients did not differ significantly in CD8+ Simpson's diversity.

The chain carries TRBV5-1 and TRBJ2-2; 12 positions agree with TRBD2. The specimen sequenced was sorted CD4+, CD8+, or CD8+CD57+ T cells (not recorded which) from PBMCs. This clonotype was sampled from a human donor in good health. The CDR3 reads CASSPRLAGVSGELFF. CDR3 DNA sequence: TGCGCCAGCAGCCCCCGACTAGCGGGAGTCAGCGGGGAGCTGTTTTTT.